A single sample is the source of the 15 T cell receptor beta chains below, sequenced in a study of human T cells and chemical hapten exposure. Time point of the sample: patch test 2, 6 weeks after DPC sensitization. Treatment indicated: therapeutic diphenylcyclopropenone sensitization with weekly scalp DPC. TCRdb fed the RACE reads into MiXCR, producing one record per CDR3 protein. Found here are about 40,000 distinct CDR3 sequences, roughly 3.3% of them singletons; the top ten hold 5.5% to 7.5%. Sequenced here: whole blood, sampled in connection with sensitization to the hapten diphenylcyclopropenone (DPC). Receptors originate from a man aged 35-49 years with alopecia areata. Some clones in this sample may be carry-over from other donors' samples.

Many counts were recorded for this clonotype. The chain employs TRBV9 and TRBJ2-5, with 10 bases identical to TRBD2. The CDR3 is made up of 15 amino acids. CDR1 is SGDLS and CDR2 is YYNGEE in the germline V gene. Germline trimming cut 4 bases from V and 2 bases from J; bases unmatched to any gene: 5. CDR3 in amino acids: CASSFSGRVQETQYF. Written as DNA, the CDR3 is TGTGCCAGCAGCTTCAGCGGGAGGGTTCAAGAGACCCAGTACTTC.

This clonotype turned up a few times. The chain joins TRBV19 to TRBJ2-1, with 10 bases identical to TRBD2. The CDR3 covers 15 residues. Germline values: CDR1 LNHDA, CDR2 SQIVND (reference sequence). V lost 7 bases, J lost 9 bases, and 12 bases stayed unmatched. The CDR3 DNA reads as TGTGCCAGTACCTCGGGAGCGGGAGGGCAATTTGAGCAGTTCTTC. This codes for CASTSGAGGQFEQFF.

Notes on this clonotype: A much larger clone lies a single base off, so this may be a read error. This sequence joins TRBV9 and TRBJ1-4; D remains ambiguous. Per the germline V gene, CDR1 is SGDLS and CDR2 is YYNGEE. The CDR3 extends over 13 amino acids. Trimming took off 4 bases at V and 7 bases at J, with 11 bases between the two ends. CDR3 residues: CASSQFLGEKLFF. CDR3 bases: TGTGCCAGCAGCCAATTCCTTGGTGAAAAACTGTTTTTT.

This clonotype came up many times. The V and J genes are TRBV18 and TRBJ2-5; D may be TRBD2 (5 bases). The CDR3 runs 12 residues. Germline V lookup: CDR1 KGHSH, CDR2 LQKENI. V was trimmed by 6 bases and J by 2 bases, leaving 7 bases between them. The CDR3 sequence: CASSSGQETQYF. The CDR3 DNA is TGTGCCAGCTCTTCGGGGCAAGAGACCCAGTACTTC.

The sample holds a few counts of this clonotype. This chain uses TRBV18 with TRBJ2-1, with D possibly matching TRBD2 (6 bases). V was clipped by 3 bases and J by 5 bases, with 14 bases between them. Per the germline V gene, CDR1 is KGHSH and CDR2 is LQKENI. This CDR3 has 15 residues. CDR3 sequence reads: CASSPAAGTDNEQFF. The CDR3 DNA reads as TGTGCCAGCTCACCTGCAGCGGGTACGGACAATGAGCAGTTCTTC. The full variable domain, with the rest looked up from reference TRBV18 and TRBJ2-1, is NAGVMQNPRHLVRRRGQEARLRCSPMKGHSHVYWYRQLPEEGLKFMVYLQKENIIDESGMPKERFSAEFPKEGPSILRIQQVVRGDSAAYFCASSPAAGTDNEQFFGPGTRLTVL.

This clonotype was detected many times. The chain combines TRBV12-3 or TRBV12-4 with TRBJ1-1; D might be TRBD1 (5 bases). Trimming shortened V by 1 base and J by 5 bases, and 11 bases separated the two germline ends. The CDR3 is 14 residues long. CDR3 residues: CASSLGGVWTEAFF. Here the CDR3 DNA reads TGTGCCAGCAGTTTAGGGGGGGTGTGGACTGAAGCTTTCTTT.

This clonotype was observed at least ten times. This chain links TRBV6-6 with TRBJ2-4; 11 nucleotides agree with TRBD1. The CDR3 has 17 residues. Germline V CDR1 and CDR2: MNHNY, SVGAGI (reference sequence). The ends lost 0 bases at V and 1 base at J; junction bases unmatched: 2. CDR3 residues: CASSYSRDRGAKNIQYF. In DNA form, the CDR3 reads TGTGCCAGCAGTTACTCGAGGGACAGGGGGGCCAAAAACATTCAGTACTTC.

The table lists this clonotype with many counts. This chain joins TRBV25-1 and TRBJ1-2; D not certain. The V and J ends lost 5 bases and 8 bases respectively, with 15 bases between them. CDR1 and CDR2 from the germline V gene are MGHDK and SYGVNS. The CDR3 loop spans 13 amino acids. CDR3 sequence reads: CASSNLLSGGYTF. In DNA form, the CDR3 reads TGTGCCAGCAGTAACTTGCTCTCAGGCGGCTACACCTTC.

In this sample, this clonotype turned up a few times. The gene calls are TRBV14 and TRBJ2-3, with D unresolved. The ends were cut back, 0 bases at V and 2 bases at J, with 12 bases in the middle. The CDR3 is made up of 16 amino acids. Germline V lookup: CDR1 SGHDN, CDR2 FVKESK. For the CDR3, the DNA is TGTGCCAGCAGCCAAGATCGTACATACAACACAGATACGCAGTATTTT. It yields the protein CASSQDRTYNTDTQYF.

The V call is TRBV5-1, the J call TRBJ1-1; TRBD1 matches 7 bases. Germline-derived CDR1 and CDR2 are SGHRS and YFSETQ. The CDR3 sequence is 13 residues long. The V and J ends lost 4 bases and 3 bases, in that order; junction bases with no gene match: 3. This chain's CDR3 is CASSGGQYTEAFF. CDR3 nucleotide sequence: TGCGCCAGCAGCGGGGGACAGTACACTGAAGCTTTCTTT.

At least ten counts were recorded for this clonotype. The chain combines TRBV6-1 with TRBJ2-7; D unclear. V was clipped by 1 base and J by 7 bases, with 14 bases between them. Germline values: CDR1 MNHNS, CDR2 SASEGT. The CDR3 length is 14 residues. The CDR3 protein is CASSEVPWGGEQYF. The CDR3 DNA reads TGTGCCAGCAGTGAAGTCCCCTGGGGTGGAGAGCAGTACTTC.

This clonotype was observed at least ten times. The chain combines TRBV13 with TRBJ1-3; D call uncertain. Trimming stripped 6 bases from V and 0 bases from J, with 6 bases between. Germline assignment: CDR1 PRHDT and CDR2 FYEKMQ (reference sequence). The length of the CDR3 is 13 residues. The CDR3 region has the DNA TGTGCCAGCAGAACTAGCTCTGGAAACACCATATATTTT. This sequence encodes CASRTSSGNTIYF. The complete variable domain, with remaining parts taken from reference TRBV13 and TRBJ1-3, reads AAGVIQSPRHLIKEKRETATLKCYPIPRHDTVYWYQQGPGQDPQFLISFYEKMQSDKGSIPDRFSAQQFSDYHSELNMSSLELGDSALYFCASRTSSGNTIYFGEGSWLTVV.

In its sample, this clonotype was seen many times. This chain links TRBV4-1 with TRBJ2-1; 8 bases line up with TRBD2. The ends lost 0 bases at V and 4 bases at J; junction bases unmatched: 14. Germline V gives CDR1 MGHRA, CDR2 YSYEKL. The length of the CDR3 is 19 residues. The CDR3: CASSQETSGSKFIYNEQFF. CDR3 DNA: TGCGCCAGCAGCCAAGAGACCAGCGGGAGCAAGTTTATTTACAATGAGCAGTTCTTC.

This clonotype is deemed large. This chain links TRBV28 with TRBJ2-3, with TRBD1 identical over 7 bases. Germline trimming cut 4 bases from V and 6 bases from J; bases unmatched to any gene: 10. The CDR3 is 15 residues long. Looked up from germline, CDR1 is MDHEN and CDR2 is SYDVKM. CDR3 protein: CASSYSLSRGDTQYF. The CDR3 coding sequence is TGTGCCAGCAGTTATTCACTTAGCAGGGGGGATACGCAGTATTTT.

This clonotype has a count of ten or more. V gene TRBV7-9 combines with J gene TRBJ2-1; D gene unclear. CDR3 length: 12 amino acids. The V end was cut by 2 bases, the J end by 3 bases, with 2 bases between. Germline V CDR1 and CDR2: SEHNR, FQNEAQ (reference sequence). The CDR3 coding sequence is TGTGCCAGCAGCTTACACTACAATGAGCAGTTCTTC. It translates to CASSLHYNEQFF.